One sample yielded the 16 T cell receptor beta chains listed below, sequenced in a study of CXCR3-negative and CXCR3-positive naive CD8 T cells (dated by TCRdb to between 2017 and 2020). What the authors observed across the whole study: Compared with CXCR3-negative naive cells, CXCR3-positive naive cells had TRB CDR3s with higher hydrophobicity (lower Kidera factor 4), lower energy, and higher strength and volume indices.

This sample was sequenced with a NextSeq 550. The Human TCR Profiling Kit (MiLaboratory) was used to prepare UMI-labeled 5' RACE TRB cDNA libraries. TCRdb reprocessed the sequencing reads and holds a single record per CDR3 protein sequence, with no DNA. The sample table records around 88,000 distinct CDR3 sequences. 0.82% of the sample goes to the ten largest clones. No cognate antigen is known for these TCRs. The sequenced sample was naive CXCR3+ CD8+ T cells from blood. The cell subset or site label corresponds to: CD45RO-CCR7+CD27+CD95- naive CD8+ T cells expressing CXCR3 (TNR3+). These receptors were collected from a human donor in good health. Some clones in this sample may be carry-over from other donors' samples.

The rearrangement joins TRBV29-1 to TRBJ2-3; TCRdb calls TRBD2, which cannot be checked without DNA. The CDR3 runs to 16 residues. The V gene's germline CDR1 is SQVTM and CDR2 ANQGSEA. The CDR3 is CSASGRLAGVVDTQYF.

V gene TRBV12-3 or TRBV12-4 combines with J gene TRBJ2-1; TCRdb calls TRBD2, which cannot be checked without DNA. CDR3 length: 17 residues. CDR3 in amino acids: CASSFGTSGRYGNEQFF.

The chain uses TRBV7-2 and TRBJ1-2; no DNA is available, so the TRBD1 call from TCRdb remains unchecked. CDR1 SGHTA and CDR2 FQGNSA come from the germline V gene. The CDR3 has 16 residues. The CDR3 region is CASSIRSRAINYGYTF.

The rearrangement joins TRBV5-1 to TRBJ2-7; TCRdb selects TRBD2, and the lack of DNA leaves this call unchecked. This CDR3 comprises 14 residues. Looked up from germline, CDR1 is SGHRS and CDR2 is YFSETQ. The CDR3 is CASSLLSGIYEQYF.

CDR3 protein: CASSQGFTEQYF. The chain uses TRBV4-2 and TRBJ2-7. Germline V CDR1 and CDR2: LGHNA, YNFKEQ. This CDR3 region has 12 residues.

The chain carries TRBV7-9 and TRBJ2-7; TCRdb lists TRBD1, though no DNA is available to test this call. This CDR3 contains 15 residues. Germline CDR1 SEHNR, CDR2 FQNEAQ (reference sequence). CDR3 sequence: CASSADRGRVYEQYF. The full variable domain, completed using reference TRBV7-9 and TRBJ2-7, is DTGVSQNPRHKITKRGQNVTFRCDPISEHNRLYWYRQTLGQGPEFLTYFQNEAQLEKSRLLSDRFSAERPKGSFSTLEIQRTEQGDSAMYLCASSADRGRVYEQYFGPGTRLTVT.

J is TRBJ2-1 and V is TRBV28; TCRdb designates TRBD2, a call that cannot be tested without DNA. The CDR3 is made up of 14 amino acids. The germline gives CDR1 MDHEN, CDR2 SYDVKM. CDR3 sequence: CASRTSGGINEQFF.

The chain links TRBV12-3 or TRBV12-4 to TRBJ2-3; checking the TCRdb D call of TRBD1 is not possible without DNA. The CDR3 is made up of 14 amino acids. This CDR3 is CASSFVGAADTQYF.

The chain links TRBV28 to TRBJ2-7; TCRdb designates TRBD1, a call that cannot be tested without DNA. CDR3 length: 14 amino acids. Germline CDR1 and CDR2: MDHEN and SYDVKM. The CDR3 reads CASEPGQGVYEQYF.

This chain joins TRBV7-7 and TRBJ2-1; TCRdb's D call of TRBD2 is untestable without DNA. This CDR3 is built from 13 residues. Germline CDR1 reads SSHAT; CDR2 reads FNYEAQ (reference sequence). The CDR3 here is CASSLTRGDEQFF.

The V gene is TRBV5-1, the J gene TRBJ2-7; TCRdb reports TRBD2, a call that lacks DNA to check it against. The germline V gene has CDR1 SGHRS and CDR2 YFSETQ. The length of the CDR3 is 16 residues. Here the CDR3 reads CASSFLDAGIHYEQYF.

The V call is TRBV24-1, the J call TRBJ2-1. In germline, CDR1 is KGHDR, CDR2 SFDVKD. The CDR3 runs to 14 residues. The CDR3 protein is CATSELDPGNEQFF.

The rearrangement uses TRBV24-1 and TRBJ2-3; lacking DNA, the TRBD2 call made by TCRdb goes unchecked. Germline lookup yields CDR1 KGHDR and CDR2 SFDVKD. This CDR3 spans 17 amino acids. The CDR3 sequence is CATSDPLIAGGADTQYF.

The chain is built from TRBV29-1 and TRBJ2-1; without DNA, the TCRdb call of TRBD1 cannot be checked. The germline CDR1 and CDR2 sequences are SQVTM and ANQGSEA. The CDR3 sequence is 12 residues long. The CDR3 loop is CSVVSEWGAPFF.

The V gene is TRBV29-1, the J gene TRBJ2-7. The germline V gene encodes CDR1 SQVTM and CDR2 ANQGSEA. This CDR3 comprises 13 residues. The CDR3 reads CSVEGKKDYEQYF.

V is TRBV27 and J is TRBJ2-2; no DNA is available, so the TRBD2 call from TCRdb remains unchecked. CDR1 is MNHEY, CDR2 SMNVEV, per germline (reference sequence). The CDR3 sequence is 15 residues long. The CDR3 here is CASSFSPGGTGELFF.